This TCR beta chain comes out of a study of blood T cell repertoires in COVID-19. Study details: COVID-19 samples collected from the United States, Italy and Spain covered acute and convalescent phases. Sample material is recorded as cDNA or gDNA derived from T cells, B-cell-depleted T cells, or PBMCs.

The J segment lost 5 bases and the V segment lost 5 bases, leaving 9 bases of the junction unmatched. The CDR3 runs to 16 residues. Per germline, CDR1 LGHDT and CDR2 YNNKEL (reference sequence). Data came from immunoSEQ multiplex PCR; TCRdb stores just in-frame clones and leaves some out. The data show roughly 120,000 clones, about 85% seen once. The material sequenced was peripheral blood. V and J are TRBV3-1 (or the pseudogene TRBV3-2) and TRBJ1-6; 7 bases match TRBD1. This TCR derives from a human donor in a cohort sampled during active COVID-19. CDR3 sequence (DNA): TGTGCCAGCAGCACGCCGGGACAGCCAAATAATTCACCCCTCCACTTT. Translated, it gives CASSTPGQPNNSPLHF.